Each of the 28 T cell receptor beta chains below was sequenced from the same sample in a study of blood T cell repertoires in COVID-19. Clones were read by immunoSEQ multiplex PCR, and TCRdb kept only the in-frame ones, dropping some. The table has approximately 150,000 clones, under 90% seen once. The sample taken for sequencing was peripheral blood. All receptors derive from an elderly woman with acute or convalescent COVID-19.

This clone was detected once. The chain is built from TRBV10-3 and TRBJ2-7; D is possibly TRBD1 (6 bases). V was cut by 6 bases and J by 5 bases, with 14 bases left in between. This CDR3 comprises 13 residues. From germline, CDR1 is ENHRY and CDR2 SYGVKD. The CDR3 DNA is TGTGCCATCAGGACAGGACAGCTAGACGAGCAGTACTTC. Translated, it gives CAIRTGQLDEQYF.

The chain combines TRBV20-1 with TRBJ1-2; D unresolved. Germline V gives CDR1 DFQATT, CDR2 SNEGSKA (reference sequence). This CDR3 is 11 amino acids long. V was clipped by 4 bases and J by 8 bases, with 11 bases between them. CDR3 residues: CSAIELNGYTF. The CDR3 nucleotides read TGCAGTGCTATTGAACTAAACGGCTACACCTTC.

The rearrangement joins TRBV5-4 to TRBJ2-7, with a weak D call TRBD1 (5 bases). V was shortened by 4 bases and J by 1 base, with 12 bases between the two germline ends. In germline, CDR1 is SGHNT, CDR2 YYREEE (reference sequence). CDR3 length: 14 amino acids. CDR3 region: CASSLDSRSYEQYF. CDR3 DNA sequence: TGTGCCAGCAGCCTAGACAGCCGGTCCTACGAGCAGTACTTC. Looking up the rest from reference TRBV5-4 and TRBJ2-7 gives the full variable domain: ETGVTQSPTHLIKTRGQQVTLRCSSQSGHNTVSWYQQALGQGPQFIFQYYREEENGRGNFPPRFSGLQFPNYSSELNVNALELDDSALYLCASSLDSRSYEQYFGPGTRLTVT.

The chain recombines TRBV11-3 with TRBJ1-1; maybe TRBD1 (5 bases). V dropped 6 bases and J dropped 2 bases, with 10 bases sitting between them. Germline V CDR1 and CDR2: SGHNT, YENEEA. The CDR3 covers 13 residues. CDR3 protein: CASSAQGNTEAFF. The CDR3 region has the DNA TGTGCCAGCAGTGCTCAGGGAAACACTGAAGCTTTCTTT.

This chain uses TRBV7-6 with TRBJ1-1; TRBD1 matches at 10 bases. V shed 8 bases and J 11 bases; nucleotides not matched to a gene: 5. The germline V gene has CDR1 SGHVS and CDR2 FNYEAQ. There are 11 residues in the CDR3. The CDR3 DNA is TGTGCCAGCGGACAGGGGGGATCGGCTTTCTTT. This sequence encodes CASGQGGSAFF.

This clone has more than one count but fewer than ten. The J gene is TRBJ1-6, the V gene TRBV7-9, with 8 bases identical to TRBD1. The CDR3 loop spans 15 amino acids. Germline CDR1 is SEHNR and CDR2 is FQNEAQ (reference sequence). After removal of 5 bases from V and 10 bases from J, the junction contained 10 bases not matched to a gene. This chain's CDR3 is CASSPRGTGSSPLHF. Written as DNA, the CDR3 is TGTGCCAGCAGCCCAAGGGGGACAGGCTCCTCACCCCTCCACTTT. The variable domain in full, completed from reference TRBV7-9 and TRBJ1-6, reads DTGVSQNPRHKITKRGQNVTFRCDPISEHNRLYWYRQTLGQGPEFLTYFQNEAQLEKSRLLSDRFSAERPKGSFSTLEIQRTEQGDSAMYLCASSPRGTGSSPLHFGNGTRLTVT.

This chain links TRBV2 with TRBJ2-7; maybe TRBD1 (5 bases). This CDR3 is built from 12 residues. Germline lookup yields CDR1 SNHLY and CDR2 FYNNEI. V lost 4 bases and J lost 3, with 7 bases in between. The DNA for the CDR3 is TGTGCCAGCAGTGGACAGAGCTACGAGCAGTACTTC. It specifies CASSGQSYEQYF.

The chain uses TRBV19 and TRBJ2-3, with D maybe TRBD1 (6 bases). This CDR3 region has 17 residues. V was pared by 2 bases and J by 4 bases, with 19 bases between. The germline V gene encodes CDR1 LNHDA and CDR2 SQIVND (reference sequence). Here the CDR3 reads CASSIPPRGPQADTQYF. CDR3 coding DNA: TGTGCCAGTAGTATACCCCCCAGGGGCCCCCAGGCAGATACGCAGTATTTT. The variable domain in full, completed from reference TRBV19 and TRBJ2-3, reads DGGITQSPKYLFRKEGQNVTLSCEQNLNHDAMYWYRQDPGQGLRLIYYSQIVNDFQKGDIAEGYSVSREKKESFPLTVTSAQKNPTAFYLCASSIPPRGPQADTQYFGPGTRLTVL.

Notes on this clone: A read error may produce the germline difference seen at one junction end. The chain has TRBV3-1 (or the pseudogene TRBV3-2) and TRBJ2-1; D is undetermined. CDR3 length equals 18 residues. Germline CDR1 LGHDT, CDR2 YNNKEL (reference sequence). The chain's CDR3 is CAGSHQYLDLSSYNEQFF. CDR3 sequence (DNA): TGTGCCGGCAGCCACCAATACCTAGACCTAAGCTCCTACAATGAGCAGTTCTTC.

This chain uses TRBV10-3 with TRBJ1-5; the match to TRBD1 covers 10 bases. Per the germline V gene, CDR1 is ENHRY and CDR2 is SYGVKD. This CDR3 contains 14 residues. Trimming took 10 bases from V and 3 from J; bases not matched to a gene: 6. CDR3 in amino acids: CATRQGADNQPQHF. The CDR3 DNA follows: TGTGCCACGAGACAGGGGGCCGACAATCAGCCCCAGCATTTT.

J is TRBJ1-6 and V is TRBV23-1; D ambiguous. TRBV23-1 is classed as an ORF, of uncertain function. Trimming left V 6 bases short and J 2 bases short, with 17 bases between. The CDR3 has 17 residues. The CDR3 protein is CASRDRGSRPYNSPLHF. CDR3 nucleotides: TGCGCCAGCAGAGACCGGGGATCACGTCCCTATAATTCACCCCTCCACTTT.

This clone was recorded a few times. The chain carries TRBV28 and TRBJ1-6; D uncertain. Per germline, CDR1 MDHEN and CDR2 SYDVKM. The CDR3 contains 14 residues. The germline V and J ends were trimmed by 3 bases and 6 bases, with 9 bases remaining between them. The CDR3 coding sequence is TGTGCCAGCAGTTTCAGACCTAGTAATTCACCCCTCCACTTT. The encoded protein is CASSFRPSNSPLHF.

The J gene is TRBJ2-1, the V gene TRBV7-2; 12 bases match TRBD1. This CDR3 contains 17 residues. Germline loops: CDR1 SGHTA, CDR2 FQGNSA. With V trimmed by 1 base and J by 12 bases, 13 bases remained unmatched. The CDR3 here is CASSLVGAGTGGGGQFF. CDR3 DNA sequence: TGTGCCAGCAGCTTAGTTGGTGCGGGGACAGGGGGCGGCGGGCAGTTCTTC.

The chain recombines TRBV7-9 with TRBJ2-1; 7 bases are shared with TRBD2. The CDR3 consists of 13 residues. Germline CDR1 and CDR2: SEHNR and FQNEAQ (reference sequence). V gave up 5 bases and J gave up 4 bases; unmatched junction bases: 2. The CDR3 bases are TGTGCCAGCAGCCCACTAGCGTACAATGAGCAGTTCTTC. Translation: CASSPLAYNEQFF.

The chain has TRBV25-1 and TRBJ2-7; 7 bases are shared with TRBD1. Trimming at V came to 6 bases and at J to 2 bases, leaving 7 bases not matched to a gene. The V gene's germline CDR1 is MGHDK and CDR2 SYGVNS. This CDR3 region has 14 residues. CDR3 region: CASSKPGQTYEQYF. CDR3 coding DNA: TGTGCCAGCAGCAAACCGGGACAGACCTACGAGCAGTACTTC.

A single count supports this clone. This chain uses TRBV9 with TRBJ2-7, with D possibly matching TRBD1 (6 bases). V was cut by 3 bases and J by 2 bases, with 21 bases left in between. The CDR3 is 17 residues long. CDR1 is SGDLS and CDR2 is YYNGEE in the germline V gene. In DNA, the CDR3 is TGTGCCAGCAGCGCCTCCCCCTACAGGGATTCCGCCTACGAGCAGTACTTC. This codes for CASSASPYRDSAYEQYF.

This chain uses TRBV7-2 with TRBJ2-1; 7 bases fit TRBD2. Germline lookup yields CDR1 SGHTA and CDR2 FQGNSA. V shed 1 base and J 7 bases; nucleotides not matched to a gene: 13. CDR3 size: 17 residues. In DNA, the CDR3 is TGTGCCAGCAGCTTAGTCCACTTGGCGGGAGCGTCTAATGAGCAGTTCTTC. Translated: CASSLVHLAGASNEQFF. Full variable domain (outside the CDR3, taken from reference TRBV7-2 and TRBJ2-1): GAGVSQSPSNKVTEKGKDVELRCDPISGHTALYWYRQSLGQGLEFLIYFQGNSAPDKSGLPSDRFSAERTGGSVSTLTIQRTQQEDSAVYLCASSLVHLAGASNEQFFGPGTRLTVL.

The rearrangement joins TRBV21-1 to TRBJ2-7; the D call TRBD1 from the table was never checked on the DNA. TRBV21-1 is tagged as a pseudogene. The CDR3 is 15 amino acids. CDR3 nucleotide sequence: TGTGCCAGCAGCAAACGCCCAGGGGATTACTACGAGCAGTACTTC. Residues: CASSKRPGDYYEQYF.

This rearrangement joins TRBV15 to TRBJ2-7; tentative D call: TRBD2 (5 bases). The CDR3 consists of 13 residues. CDR1 is LNHNV, CDR2 YYDKDF, per germline (reference sequence). The germline V and J ends were trimmed by 3 bases and 5 bases, with 11 bases remaining between them. CDR3 DNA sequence: TGTGCCACCAGCAGGGGTGGGAGAGACGAGCAGTACTTC. Its protein is CATSRGGRDEQYF.

The rearrangement joins TRBV28 to TRBJ1-3; D may be TRBD1 (5 bases). The germline CDR1 and CDR2 sequences are MDHEN and SYDVKM. The CDR3 extends over 17 amino acids. Trimming left V 5 bases short and J 1 base short, with 18 bases between. The CDR3 nucleotides read TGTGCCAGCAGTCCCGGGGGAGTAATACCTTCTGGAAACACCATATATTTT. It is translated as CASSPGGVIPSGNTIYF.

The rearrangement uses TRBV6-6 and TRBJ2-3; TRBD2 agrees at 7 bases. Germline V gene sequence: CDR1 MNHNY, CDR2 SVGAGI (reference sequence). This CDR3 has 14 residues. V lost 4 bases and J lost 15; bases outside the gene matches: 16. CDR3 loop: CASSSPTGGRRLYF. CDR3 bases: TGTGCCAGCAGTTCCCCCACGGGGGGACGCAGGTTATATTTT.

This clone was seen only once. This chain connects TRBV11-3 to TRBJ2-2; 8 nucleotides agree with TRBD1. V gave up 1 base and J gave up 7 bases; unmatched junction bases: 2. The CDR3 spans 14 residues. The germline gives CDR1 SGHNT, CDR2 YENEEA. This CDR3 is CASSLGQGIGELFF. Written as DNA, the CDR3 is TGTGCCAGCAGCTTAGGACAGGGGATCGGGGAGCTGTTTTTT.

This clone was seen a single time. The J gene is TRBJ2-2, the V gene TRBV15; 7 nucleotides agree with TRBD2. In germline, CDR1 is LNHNV, CDR2 YYDKDF (reference sequence). V was clipped by 7 bases and J by 5 bases; unmatched bases: 10. The CDR3 is 15 residues long. The CDR3 here is CATKIPGEGTGELFF. CDR3 in DNA: TGTGCCACCAAAATACCGGGGGAGGGGACCGGGGAGCTGTTTTTT.

The chain joins TRBV4-3 to TRBJ2-7; D might be TRBD1 (5 bases). The CDR3 extends over 14 amino acids. Between the trimmed V and J ends, which lost 3 bases and 2 bases, there was a span of 11 bases. In germline, CDR1 is LGHNA, CDR2 YSLEER. The CDR3 reads CASSHSTGPYEQYF. The CDR3, as DNA: TGCGCCAGCAGCCACTCCACAGGCCCCTACGAGCAGTACTTC.

This chain uses TRBV2 with TRBJ2-1, with 12 bases fitting TRBD2. The V gene's germline CDR1 is SNHLY and CDR2 FYNNEI. CDR3 size: 14 residues. V shed 7 bases and J 4 bases; nucleotides not matched to a gene: 2. The CDR3 DNA reads TGTGCCAGCATCCTAGCGGGGGGGTACAATGAGCAGTTCTTC. Translation: CASILAGGYNEQFF. The full variable domain, completed using reference TRBV2 and TRBJ2-1, is EPEVTQTPSHQVTQMGQEVILRCVPISNHLYFYWYRQILGQKVEFLVSFYNNEISEKSEIFDDQFSVERPDGSNFTLKIRSTKLEDSAMYFCASILAGGYNEQFFGPGTRLTVL.

This clone occurred once. The CDR3 here is CASSEARTTTDTQYF. CDR3 sequence (DNA): TGTGCCAGCAGTGAAGCCAGGACTACCACAGATACGCAGTATTTT. V gene TRBV2 combines with J gene TRBJ2-3, with D tentatively TRBD2 (6 bases). The V gene lost 0 bases and the J gene lost 2 bases, with 9 bases spanning the gap. This CDR3 has 15 residues. Germline V gene sequence: CDR1 SNHLY, CDR2 FYNNEI.

In DNA, the CDR3 is TGTGCCAGCAGCTTGATCAGGGGACAGGGACGCACGAACACTGAAGCTTTCTTT. Translation gives CASSLIRGQGRTNTEAFF. V and J are TRBV5-4 and TRBJ1-1, with 9 nucleotides matching TRBD1. The CDR3 totals 18 residues. Trimming at V came to 1 base and at J to 1 base, leaving 11 bases not matched to a gene. Germline values: CDR1 SGHNT, CDR2 YYREEE (reference sequence).

The rearrangement links TRBV6-6 to TRBJ1-5; D remains ambiguous. V was pared by 7 bases and J by 4 bases, with 17 bases between. Germline V gene lookup returns CDR1 MNHNY and CDR2 SVGAGI (reference sequence). The CDR3 has 15 residues. The DNA of the CDR3 is TGTGCCAGCACGAATCCCGGGTACCGTAATCAGCCCCAGCATTTT. Protein product: CASTNPGYRNQPQHF.